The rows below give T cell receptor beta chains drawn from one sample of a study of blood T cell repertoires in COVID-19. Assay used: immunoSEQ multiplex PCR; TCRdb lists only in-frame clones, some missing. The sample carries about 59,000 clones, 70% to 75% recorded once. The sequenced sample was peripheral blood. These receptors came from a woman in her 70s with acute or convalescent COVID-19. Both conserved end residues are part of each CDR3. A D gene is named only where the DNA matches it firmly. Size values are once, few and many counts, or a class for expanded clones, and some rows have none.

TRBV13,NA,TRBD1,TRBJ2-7,TGTGCCAGCAGCTTAGGGGACAGGGGCGAGCAGTACTTC,CASSLGDRGEQYF
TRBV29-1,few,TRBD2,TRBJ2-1,TGCAGCGCCGGGCGGCTAGCGGGAATGGTTGAGCAGTTCTTC,CSAGRLAGMVEQFF
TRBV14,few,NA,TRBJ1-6,TGTGCCAGCAGCCAAGGGTCCGGGTATTGGTCCTATAATTCACCCCTCCACTTT,CASSQGSGYWSYNSPLHF
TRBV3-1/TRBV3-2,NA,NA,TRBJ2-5,TGTGCCAGCAGCCTCTTAATGAGGCGGACCCAGTACTTC,CASSLLMRRTQYF
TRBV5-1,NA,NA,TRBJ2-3,TGCGCCAGCAGCTTGGGGACTACACCCAGCACAGATACGCAGTATTTT,CASSLGTTPSTDTQYF
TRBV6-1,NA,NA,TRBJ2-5,TGTGCCAGCAGTGATGTGTTAGCCGAGACCCAGTACTTC,CASSDVLAETQYF
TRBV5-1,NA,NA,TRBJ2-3,TGCGCCAGCAGCCCAGGACTTTCCACAGATACGCAGTATTTT,CASSPGLSTDTQYF
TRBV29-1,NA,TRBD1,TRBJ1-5,TGCAGCGTTACAGGTTGGGGGACAGGGTTGGATCAGCCCCAGCATTTT,CSVTGWGTGLDQPQHF
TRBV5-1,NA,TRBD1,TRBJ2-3,TGCGCCAGCAGCCCGGTGGGGACAGGGGTGGATACGCAGTATTTT,CASSPVGTGVDTQYF
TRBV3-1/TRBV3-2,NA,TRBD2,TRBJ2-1,TGTGCCAGCAGCCCTACCCGGACTAGCTACAATGAGCAGTTCTTC,CASSPTRTSYNEQFF
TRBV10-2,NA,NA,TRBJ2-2,TGCGCCAGCAGTGCGGGTTACACCGGGGAGCTGTTTTTT,CASSAGYTGELFF
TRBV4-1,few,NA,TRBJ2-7,TGCGCCAGCAGCTTCTCAACTGCCTTGGGAGGAATCTACGAGCAGTACTTC,CASSFSTALGGIYEQYF
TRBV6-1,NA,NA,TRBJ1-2,TGTGCCAGCAGTGAAGCGGGGCGGGGTGGGGGCTACACCTTC,CASSEAGRGGGYTF
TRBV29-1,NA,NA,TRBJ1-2,TGCAGCGCCGCGCGCAGGGAGGCTAACTATGGCTACACCTTC,CSAARREANYGYTF
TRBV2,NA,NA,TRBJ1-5,TGTGCCAGCAGTGAAGATCACAGGGAACTCCAGCCCCAGCATTTT,CASSEDHRELQPQHF
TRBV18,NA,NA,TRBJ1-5,TGTGCCAGCTCAGAGGCCGCGAATAGCAATCAGCCCCAGCATTTT,CASSEAANSNQPQHF
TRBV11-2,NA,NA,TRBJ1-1,TGTGCCAGCAGCCGTACACAGGGTCCCACTGAAGCTTTCTTT,CASSRTQGPTEAFF
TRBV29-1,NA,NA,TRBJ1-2,TGCAGCGTTGCCTCCAGCTATGGCTACACCTTC,CSVASSYGYTF
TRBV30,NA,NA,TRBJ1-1,TGTGCCTGGAGTAAAAGGGGGGGTAACACTGAAGCTTTCTTT,CAWSKRGGNTEAFF
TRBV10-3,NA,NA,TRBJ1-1,TGTGCCATCAGTTGGCGAGGGGGGGCTGAAGCTTTCTTT,CAISWRGGAEAFF
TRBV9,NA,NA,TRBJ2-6,TGTGCCAGCAGCCCGTCCATTGCGGCTGGGGCCAACGTCCTGACTTTC,CASSPSIAAGANVLTF
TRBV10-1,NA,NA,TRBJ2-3,TGCGCCAGCAGTTCGGGACTTCTAGGTAGCACAGATACGCAGTATTTT,CASSSGLLGSTDTQYF
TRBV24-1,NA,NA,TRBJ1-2,TGTGCCACCAGTGATTTTCCCGGGAATGGCTACACCTTC,CATSDFPGNGYTF
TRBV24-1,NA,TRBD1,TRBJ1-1,TGTGCCACCAGTGGACAGGGCACTGAAGCTTTCTTT,CATSGQGTEAFF
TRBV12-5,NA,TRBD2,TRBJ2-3,TGTGCTAGTGGTTTGTCCCCGACTAGCGGGGGTACAGATACGCAGTATTTT,CASGLSPTSGGTDTQYF
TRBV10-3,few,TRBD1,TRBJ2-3,TGTGCCATCAGTGGTAGGACAGGGAAAACTAGCACAGATACGCAGTATTTT,CAISGRTGKTSTDTQYF
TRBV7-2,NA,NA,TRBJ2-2,TGTGCCAGCAGCTTGTTGCAGTTCACCGGGGAGCTGTTTTTT,CASSLLQFTGELFF
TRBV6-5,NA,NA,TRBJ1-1,TGTGCCAGCAACAGGGAAAGAAGGCTGACTGAAGCTTTCTTT,CASNRERRLTEAFF
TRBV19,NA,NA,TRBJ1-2,TGTGCCAGTAGTATTAAGAGTTCTAACTATGGCTACACCTTC,CASSIKSSNYGYTF
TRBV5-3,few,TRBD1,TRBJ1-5,TGTGCCAGAAGCTTGGAGATCGACAGGGAGCGCAATCAGCCCCAGCATTTT,CARSLEIDRERNQPQHF
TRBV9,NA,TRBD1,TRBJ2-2,TGTGCCAGCAGCCCCAGGATTGACAGGGGGCGGACCGGGGAGCTGTTTTTT,CASSPRIDRGRTGELFF
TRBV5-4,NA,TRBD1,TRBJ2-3,TGTGCCAGCAGCTTGGGACAGGGGAGCACAGATACGCAGTATTTT,CASSLGQGSTDTQYF
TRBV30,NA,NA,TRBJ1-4,TGTGCCTGGAGCAGGGGAACTAATGAAAAACTGTTTTTT,CAWSRGTNEKLFF
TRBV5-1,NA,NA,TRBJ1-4,TGCGCCAGCAGCTCCCCGAGGGGAGGGGTGGATGAAAAACTGTTTTTT,CASSSPRGGVDEKLFF
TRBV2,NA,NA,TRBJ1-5,TGTGCCAGCAGTGAAGCGCGGGGAGGGAATCAGCCCCAGCATTTT,CASSEARGGNQPQHF
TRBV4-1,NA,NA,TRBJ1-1,TGCGCCAGCAGCCAAGCCCTAGGCACTGAAGCTTTCTTT,CASSQALGTEAFF
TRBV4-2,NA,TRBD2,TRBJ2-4,TGTGCCAGCAGCCAAGGTGTCCCCCGGGGTCTAGCGGGGGGGAACATTCAGTACTTC,CASSQGVPRGLAGGNIQYF
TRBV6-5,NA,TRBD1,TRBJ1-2,TGTGCCAGCAGTCACCCGGGACAGTTCTATGGCTACACCTTC,CASSHPGQFYGYTF
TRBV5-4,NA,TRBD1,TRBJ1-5,TGTGCCAGCAGCTTGGGTGGACAGGGTGGTCATCAGCCCCAGCATTTT,CASSLGGQGGHQPQHF
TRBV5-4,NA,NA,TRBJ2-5,TGTGCCAGCAGGAAAGGGACTGTTCAAGAGACCCAGTACTTC,CASRKGTVQETQYF
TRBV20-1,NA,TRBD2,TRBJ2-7,TGCAGTGCTAGTCCGGCTAGCGGGATCTACAAGCAGTACTTC,CSASPASGIYKQYF
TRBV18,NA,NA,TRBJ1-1,TGTGCCAGCTCACTACGGACAGATTTCGTAGCTTTCTTT,CASSLRTDFVAFF
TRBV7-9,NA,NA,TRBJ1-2,TGTGCCAGCAGCTTGGGGGGGGCCCTCGGCTATGGCTACACCTTC,CASSLGGALGYGYTF
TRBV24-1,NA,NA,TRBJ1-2,TGTGCCACCAGTGACCCAGGGTATGGCTACACCTTC,CATSDPGYGYTF
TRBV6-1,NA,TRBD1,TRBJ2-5,TGTGCCAGCAGTGAAGGGGACAGAAGGAAGACCCAGTACTTC,CASSEGDRRKTQYF
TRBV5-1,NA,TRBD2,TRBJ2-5,TGCGCCAGCAGCTTGAGACTAGCGTATGAAGAGACCCAGTACTTC,CASSLRLAYEETQYF
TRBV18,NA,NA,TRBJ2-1,TGTGCCAGCTCACCAATCAGAAATGAGCAGTTCTTC,CASSPIRNEQFF
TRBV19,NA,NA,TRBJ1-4,TGTGCCAGTAGTATTGGGCAGTTAAATGAAAAACTGTTTTTT,CASSIGQLNEKLFF
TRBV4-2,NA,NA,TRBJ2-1,TGTGCCAGCAGCCAAGTGGGGTTTCCCGCGGGCCCGTTCTTC,CASSQVGFPAGPFF
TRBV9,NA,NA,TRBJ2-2,TGTGCCAGCAGCGTAGTGGCGGGGACGAGCGGGGAGCTGTTTTTT,CASSVVAGTSGELFF
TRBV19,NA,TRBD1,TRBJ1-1,TGTGCCAGCTCCCTGGGCAGGGGGCAAGGTGATGAAGCTTTCTTT,CASSLGRGQGDEAFF
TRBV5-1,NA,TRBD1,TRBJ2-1,TGCGCCAGCAGCCCGACAGGGACCAGCTCCTACAATGAGCAGTTCTTC,CASSPTGTSSYNEQFF
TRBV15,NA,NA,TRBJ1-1,TGTGCCACCAGCAGAGGGGAGGGGGACACTGAAGCTTTCTTT,CATSRGEGDTEAFF
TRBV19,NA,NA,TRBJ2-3,TGTGCCAGTAGTTCGAGGGCTTCAGATACGCAGTATTTT,CASSSRASDTQYF
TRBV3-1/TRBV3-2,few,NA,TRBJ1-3,TGTGCCAGCAGCCTGGACACGATCTCTGGAAACACCATATATTTT,CASSLDTISGNTIYF
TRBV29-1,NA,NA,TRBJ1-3,TGCAGCGTTGAAGATCCTACTGAGGAGGCCATATATTTT,CSVEDPTEEAIYF
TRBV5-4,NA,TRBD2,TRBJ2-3,TGTGCCAGCAGCTCCCTCGGCCGGGGGGATGGGGATACGCAGTATTTT,CASSSLGRGDGDTQYF